Detailed here is one TCR beta chain. Its antigen is unidentified. V was pared by 0 bases and J by 4 bases, with 2 bases of the junction left unmatched. Germline CDR1 reads LGHNA; CDR2 reads YNFKEQ. The CDR3 spans 15 residues. In the PCR, 60 Vbeta and 13 Jbeta primers were used. Method: immunoSEQ multiplex PCR; TCRdb's copy keeps in-frame clones and lacks some. Its listing shows around 150,000 clones. The sample belongs to a study of cytomegalovirus exposure and HLA in healthy donors. The study's findings and limits: Some V segments (TRBV6-2 and TRBV6-3 among them) were excluded as indistinguishable. The Asian-associated ancestry cluster reportedly had fewer N-insertions than the roughly 670-donor mean in a later analysis. Many donors carried some public TCRs, although rarity characterized most TCR sequences.

Sequenced material: PBMCs. The sequence was collected from a woman aged 55-70 years in good health and CMV-seronegative. The V call is TRBV4-2, the J call TRBJ2-1, with 8 nucleotides matching TRBD2. The CDR3 DNA reads TGTGCCAGCAGCCAAGACGGGGGGGATTACAATGAGCAGTTCTTC. It yields the protein CASSQDGGDYNEQFF.